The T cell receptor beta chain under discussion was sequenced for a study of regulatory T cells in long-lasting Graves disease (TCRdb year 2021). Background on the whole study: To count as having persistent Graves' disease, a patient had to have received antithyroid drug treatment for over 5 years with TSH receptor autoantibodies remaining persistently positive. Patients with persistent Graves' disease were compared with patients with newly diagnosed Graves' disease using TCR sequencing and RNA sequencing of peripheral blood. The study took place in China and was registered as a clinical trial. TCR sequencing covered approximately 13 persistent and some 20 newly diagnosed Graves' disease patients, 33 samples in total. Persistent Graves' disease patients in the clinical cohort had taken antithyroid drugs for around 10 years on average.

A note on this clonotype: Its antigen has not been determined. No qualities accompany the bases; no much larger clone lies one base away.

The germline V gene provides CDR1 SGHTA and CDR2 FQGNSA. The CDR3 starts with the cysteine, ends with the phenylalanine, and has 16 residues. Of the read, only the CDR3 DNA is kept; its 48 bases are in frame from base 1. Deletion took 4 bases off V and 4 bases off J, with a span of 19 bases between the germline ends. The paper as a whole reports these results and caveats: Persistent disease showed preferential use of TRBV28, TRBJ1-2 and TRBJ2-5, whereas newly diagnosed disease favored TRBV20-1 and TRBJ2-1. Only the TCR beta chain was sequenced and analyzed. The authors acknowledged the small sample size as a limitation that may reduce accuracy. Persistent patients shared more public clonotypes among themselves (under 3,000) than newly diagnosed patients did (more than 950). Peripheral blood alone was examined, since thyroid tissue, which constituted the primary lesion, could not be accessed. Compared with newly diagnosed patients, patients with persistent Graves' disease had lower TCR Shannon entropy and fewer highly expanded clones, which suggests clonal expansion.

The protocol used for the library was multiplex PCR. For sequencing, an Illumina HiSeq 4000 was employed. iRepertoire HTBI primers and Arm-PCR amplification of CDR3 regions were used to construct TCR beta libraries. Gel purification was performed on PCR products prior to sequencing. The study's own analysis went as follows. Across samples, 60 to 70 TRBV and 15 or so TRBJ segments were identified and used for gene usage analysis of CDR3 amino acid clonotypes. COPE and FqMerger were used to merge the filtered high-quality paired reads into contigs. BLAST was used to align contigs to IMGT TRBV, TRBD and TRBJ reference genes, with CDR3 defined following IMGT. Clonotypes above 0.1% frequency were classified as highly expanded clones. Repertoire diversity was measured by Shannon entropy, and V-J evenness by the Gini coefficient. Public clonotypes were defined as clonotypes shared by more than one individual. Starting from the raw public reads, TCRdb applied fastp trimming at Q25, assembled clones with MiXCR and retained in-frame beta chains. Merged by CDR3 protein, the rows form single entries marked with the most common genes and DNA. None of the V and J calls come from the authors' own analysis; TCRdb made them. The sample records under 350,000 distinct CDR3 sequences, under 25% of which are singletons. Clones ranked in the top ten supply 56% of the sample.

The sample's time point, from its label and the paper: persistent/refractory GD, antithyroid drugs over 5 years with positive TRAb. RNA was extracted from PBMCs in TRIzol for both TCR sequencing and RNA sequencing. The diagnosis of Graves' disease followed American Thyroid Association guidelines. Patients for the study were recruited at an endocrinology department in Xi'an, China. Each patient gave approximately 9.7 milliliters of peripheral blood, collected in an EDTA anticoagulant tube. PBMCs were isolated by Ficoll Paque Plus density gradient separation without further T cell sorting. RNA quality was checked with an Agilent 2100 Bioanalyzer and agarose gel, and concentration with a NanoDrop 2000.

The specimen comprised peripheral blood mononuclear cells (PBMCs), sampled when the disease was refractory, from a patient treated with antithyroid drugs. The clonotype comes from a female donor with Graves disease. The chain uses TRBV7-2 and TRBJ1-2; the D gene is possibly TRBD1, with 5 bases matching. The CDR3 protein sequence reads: CASSSQTVLPPYGYTF. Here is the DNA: TGTGCCAGCAGCTCACAGACAGTCCTACCTCCCTATGGCTACACCTTC.